These 14 T cell receptor beta chains share one sample of origin, sequenced in a study of radiotherapy plus CTLA-4 blockade in lung cancer (dated by TCRdb to 2016 to 2018). Library preparation employed the immunoSEQ multiplex PCR assay. TCRdb limited this immuneACCESS table to in-frame rearrangements with V and J called. A share of clones is missing; checked studies link under half to unresolved V genes, and the rest is unexplained. Within this sample are 70,000 to 85,000 clones, with roughly 69% of them counted one time only. The ten largest account for more than 9% of the sample. This sample comprised peripheral blood, obtained from a patient treated with radiotherapy plus ipilimumab. All receptors derive from a human donor with non-small cell lung cancer whose response to radiotherapy plus ipilimumab could not be evaluated.

This clone was seen a handful of times. The rearrangement joins TRBV6-5 to TRBJ1-2, with TRBD1 identical over 10 bases. Germline CDR1 and CDR2: MNHEY and SVGAGI. Germline trimming cut 4 bases from V and 4 bases from J; bases unmatched to any gene: 6. This CDR3 is 15 amino acids long. The CDR3 sequence: CASSLTGGEIYGYTF. As DNA, the CDR3 is TGTGCCAGCAGTTTGACAGGGGGCGAGATCTATGGCTACACCTTC.

V usage is TRBV30 and J usage is TRBJ2-7, with D unclear. Germline-derived CDR1 and CDR2 are GTSNPN and SVGIG (reference sequence). CDR3 size: 13 residues. Trimming left V 0 bases short and J 3 bases short, with 9 bases between. The CDR3 nucleotides read TGTGCCTGGAGTGTGTCCCTCTACTACGAGCAGTACTTC. This encodes CAWSVSLYYEQYF.

The chain uses TRBV4-2 and TRBJ2-1; TRBD2 matches at 16 bases. This CDR3 spans 20 amino acids. Looked up from germline, CDR1 is LGHNA and CDR2 is YNFKEQ. J lost 7 bases, V lost 4 bases, and 16 bases had no gene match. This CDR3 is CASSPLGLAGGPSVGNEQFF. CDR3 coding DNA: TGTGCCAGCAGCCCCCTGGGACTAGCGGGAGGGCCCTCCGTGGGGAATGAGCAGTTCTTC.

The chain joins TRBV7-3 to TRBJ2-1; 8 positions match TRBD1. Trimming cost V 3 bases and J 1 base; bases outside gene matches: 2. This CDR3 has 15 residues. Germline V CDR1 and CDR2: SGHTA, FQGTGA. The DNA of the CDR3 is TGTGCCAGCAGCTTTGGACAGGGTTCCTACAATGAGCAGTTCTTC. Protein product: CASSFGQGSYNEQFF.

This chain links TRBV5-4 with TRBJ2-5, with 7 bases matching TRBD1. The assigned J gene may be wrong: the sequence end matches TRBJ2-7 better. The CDR3 length is 14 residues. Per germline, CDR1 SGHNT and CDR2 YYREEE (reference sequence). CDR3 sequence reads: CASSSTRQGHEQYF. CDR3 DNA sequence: TGTGCCAGCAGCTCAACCAGACAGGGCCACGAGCAGTACTTC.

The chain uses TRBV1 and TRBJ2-1; the table's D call, TRBD2, has no DNA check behind it. TRBV1 counts as a pseudogene. The CDR3 loop spans 12 amino acids. The CDR3 DNA reads as TGCACCAGCACGGGACTAGCGCGATGTGGGTTCTTC. Its translation: CTSTGLARCGFF.

The chain carries TRBV10-3 and TRBJ2-1, with D tentatively TRBD2 (7 bases). CDR1 and CDR2 from the germline V gene are ENHRY and SYGVKD. The CDR3 is 17 amino acids. The V gene lost 0 bases and the J gene lost 7 bases, with 19 bases spanning the gap. The CDR3 here is CAISESRGLGRGNEQFF. The CDR3 region has the DNA TGTGCCATCAGTGAGTCGCGGGGGCTAGGGAGGGGAAATGAGCAGTTCTTC.

This rearrangement joins TRBV5-1 to TRBJ2-7; TRBD2 agrees at 12 bases. V lost 4 bases, J lost 2 bases, and 7 bases stayed unmatched. The CDR3 sequence is 16 residues long. In germline, CDR1 is SGHRS, CDR2 YFSETQ. The CDR3 region has the DNA TGCGCCAGCAGCACGTGGACTAGCGGGGTTGCCTACGAGCAGTACTTC. It yields the protein CASSTWTSGVAYEQYF. Looking up the rest from reference TRBV5-1 and TRBJ2-7 gives the full variable domain: KAGVTQTPRYLIKTRGQQVTLSCSPISGHRSVSWYQQTPGQGLQFLFEYFSETQRNKGNFPGRFSGRQFSNSRSEMNVSTLELGDSALYLCASSTWTSGVAYEQYFGPGTRLTVT.

The genes are TRBV7-9 and TRBJ1-3; the match to TRBD1 covers 7 bases. This CDR3 is 13 amino acids long. Germline V gives CDR1 SEHNR, CDR2 FQNEAQ (reference sequence). J gave up 7 bases and V 3 bases, and 3 bases lay outside the gene matches. In DNA form, the CDR3 reads TGTGCCAGCAGCTTCGGACAGGAGAACACCATATATTTT. Encoded protein: CASSFGQENTIYF.

This clone was counted a single time. J is TRBJ1-1 and V is TRBV7-8; no definite D call. The germline V gene has CDR1 SGHVS and CDR2 FQNEAQ. V was shortened by 5 bases and J by 1 base, with 8 bases between the two germline ends. The CDR3 extends over 13 amino acids. This CDR3 is CASSKQRNTEAFF. The CDR3 coding sequence is TGTGCCAGCAGCAAACAGAGGAACACTGAAGCTTTCTTT.

This sequence joins TRBV4-3 and TRBJ1-1; no firm D call. Germline CDR1 and CDR2: LGHNA and YSLEER. This CDR3 is 15 amino acids long. Trimming removed 0 bases at V and 1 base at J, with 9 bases between. CDR3 DNA sequence: TGCGCCAGCAGCCAAGATAGTGGGCCGAACACTGAAGCTTTCTTT. It codes for CASSQDSGPNTEAFF.

The chain carries TRBV6-5 and TRBJ1-2, with TRBD1 identical over 11 bases. The CDR3 contains 15 residues. V gave up 8 bases and J gave up 5 bases; unmatched junction bases: 10. The germline V gene has CDR1 MNHEY and CDR2 SVGAGI. As DNA, the CDR3 is TGTGCCAGCGCGGGGACAGGGGGAGGTCGATATGGCTACACCTTC. It codes for CASAGTGGGRYGYTF.

The V call is TRBV5-8, the J call TRBJ2-7, with D perhaps TRBD1 (6 bases). The CDR3 is made up of 14 amino acids. Per the germline V gene, CDR1 is SGHTS and CDR2 is YDEGEE. V was clipped by 4 bases and J by 1 base, with 12 bases between them. Written as DNA, the CDR3 is TGTGCCAGCAGCGGTCACAGGGCGTCCTACGAGCAGTACTTC. Its protein product is CASSGHRASYEQYF.

This clone was recorded many times. This chain connects TRBV7-2 to TRBJ1-5; 7 nucleotides line up with TRBD1. Germline loops: CDR1 SGHTA, CDR2 FQGNSA. CDR3 size: 14 residues. J lost 6 bases, V lost 5 bases, and 7 bases had no gene match. The CDR3 is CASSAGQEGQPQHF. Written as DNA, the CDR3 is TGTGCCAGCAGCGCAGGACAGGAAGGTCAGCCCCAGCATTTT.